A single sample gave rise to the 28 T cell receptor beta chains below, sequenced in a study of human T cells and chemical hapten exposure. Described time point: patch test 3, about 24 weeks after DPC sensitization. Documented treatment: therapeutic diphenylcyclopropenone sensitization with weekly scalp DPC. TCRdb re-derived calls from the RACE reads in MiXCR, one entry per CDR3 protein. The table has under 75,000 distinct CDR3 sequences, roughly 11% seen once. The sequencing used whole blood, collected in connection with sensitization to the hapten diphenylcyclopropenone (DPC). Receptors were obtained from a woman aged 50 to 60 with alopecia areata. Some clones in this sample may be carry-over from other donors' samples.

J is TRBJ1-2 and V is TRBV12-3 or TRBV12-4; a possible D gene is TRBD1 (5 bases). This CDR3 has 13 amino acids. The ends were cut back, 6 bases at V and 3 bases at J, with 11 bases in the middle. CDR3 sequence reads: CASSPGEYYGYTF. For the CDR3, the DNA is TGTGCCAGCAGCCCGGGGGAGTACTATGGCTACACCTTC.

The chain is built from TRBV7-6 and TRBJ2-1; D gene uncertain. Germline CDR1 is SGHVS and CDR2 is FNYEAQ. Trimming pared 5 bases from V and 8 bases from J, leaving 13 bases between. The CDR3 has 13 amino acids. The CDR3 nucleotides read TGTGCCAGCAGCCGTCTGACCCCCGATGAGCAGTTCTTC. Its protein is CASSRLTPDEQFF.

The genes are TRBV29-1 and TRBJ1-3, with D tentatively TRBD1 (5 bases). Trimming took off 4 bases at V and 2 bases at J, with 12 bases between the two ends. The CDR3 totals 14 residues. CDR1 and CDR2 (germline): SQVTM, ANQGSEA. CDR3 region: CSVVSGTAGNTIYF. The CDR3 DNA reads as TGCAGCGTTGTTTCAGGGACGGCTGGAAACACCATATATTTT. Full variable domain (missing parts from reference TRBV29-1 and TRBJ1-3): SAVISQKPSRDICQRGTSLTIQCQVDSQVTMMFWYRQQPGQSLTLIATANQGSEATYESGFVIDKFPISRPNLTFSTLTVSNMSPEDSSIYLCSVVSGTAGNTIYFGEGSWLTVV.

This clonotype was counted between two and nine times. The V and J genes are TRBV6-1 and TRBJ2-1; D gene uncertain. With 2 bases removed from V and 9 bases from J, the gap between germline ends came to 8 bases. CDR3 length: 12 residues. Germline-derived CDR1 and CDR2 are MNHNS and SASEGT. For the CDR3, the DNA is TGTGCCAGCAGTGAACAAAGGGTTGAGCAGTTCTTC. Its translation is CASSEQRVEQFF.

The rearrangement uses TRBV7-9 and TRBJ1-1; D may be TRBD1 (6 bases). CDR3 length: 14 residues. Germline V CDR1 and CDR2: SEHNR, FQNEAQ (reference sequence). V gave up 3 bases and J gave up 4 bases, with 12 bases separating them. The CDR3 sequence is CASSFRTASTEAFF. The CDR3 DNA reads as TGTGCCAGCAGCTTTCGGACAGCAAGCACTGAAGCTTTCTTT.

This sequence joins TRBV10-1 and TRBJ2-3; no firm D call. Germline values: CDR1 WNHNN, CDR2 SYGVQD (reference sequence). This CDR3 is built from 14 residues. V was trimmed by 5 bases and J by 0 bases, leaving 9 bases between them. CDR3 in amino acids: CASSKPTSTDTQYF. The DNA of the CDR3 is TGCGCCAGCAGTAAGCCTACTAGCACAGATACGCAGTATTTT.

This clonotype was detected a few times. V gene TRBV18 combines with J gene TRBJ1-3; no definite D call. The ends were cut back, 1 base at V and 4 bases at J, with 14 bases in the middle. From germline, CDR1 is KGHSH and CDR2 LQKENI. The CDR3 runs 16 residues. The CDR3 DNA is TGTGCCAGCTCACCACGGGAGGGCTCTTCCGGAAACACCATATATTTT. It specifies CASSPREGSSGNTIYF.

This clonotype was seen only a few times. V and J are TRBV29-1 and TRBJ1-2; 9 positions agree with TRBD1. The CDR3 extends over 13 amino acids. V lost 4 bases, J lost 7 bases, and 7 bases stayed unmatched. Germline CDR1 and CDR2: SQVTM and ANQGSEA. The chain's CDR3 is CSVGGDRALGYTF. DNA of the CDR3: TGCAGCGTTGGGGGGGACAGGGCGCTTGGCTACACCTTC.

The CDR3 nucleotides are TGTGCCAGGGGGCAGGAACCCTACGAGCAGTACTTC. This codes for CARGQEPYEQYF. The V call is TRBV10-3, the J call TRBJ2-7; D might be TRBD1 (6 bases). Trimming cost V 10 bases and J 2 bases, with 12 bases left between them. Germline V gene data show CDR1 as ENHRY and CDR2 as SYGVKD. The CDR3 is 12 residues long.

This clonotype has ten or more counts. The rearrangement joins TRBV4-2 to TRBJ2-7; 12 nucleotides line up with TRBD2. Germline V lookup: CDR1 LGHNA, CDR2 YNFKEQ. J gave up 5 bases and V 1 base, and 9 bases lay outside the gene matches. CDR3 length: 17 amino acids. CDR3: CASSQADLAGGPDEQYF. Here the CDR3 DNA reads TGTGCCAGCAGCCAAGCCGATCTAGCGGGAGGGCCCGACGAGCAGTACTTC.

This clonotype was observed a handful of times. The V and J genes are TRBV20-1 and TRBJ2-7, with D possibly called TRBD1 or TRBD2 (5 bases each). The CDR3 totals 13 residues. Trimming pared 2 bases from V and 3 bases from J, leaving 11 bases between. The V gene's germline CDR1 is DFQATT and CDR2 SNEGSKA (reference sequence). The CDR3 nucleotides read TGCAGTGCTAGAACCGGGGCAGGCTACGAGCAGTACTTC. It translates to CSARTGAGYEQYF.

This clonotype has ten or more counts. V and J are TRBV6-2 or TRBV6-3 and TRBJ2-7; D call uncertain. Germline values: CDR1 MNHEY, CDR2 SVGEGT. V lost 7 bases and J lost 5, with 15 bases in between. The CDR3 has 13 residues. The CDR3, as DNA: TGTGCCAGCACCCAACCTCCTACCGACGAGCAGTACTTC. The encoded protein is CASTQPPTDEQYF.

CDR3 nucleotide sequence: TGTGCCAGCAGTGAGGACAAGGGGCTATACGAGCAGTACTTC. It encodes CASSEDKGLYEQYF. This chain connects TRBV25-1 to TRBJ2-7; a weak D match, TRBD1 (5 bases). The CDR3 is made up of 14 amino acids. Germline values: CDR1 MGHDK, CDR2 SYGVNS. The ends were cut back, 3 bases at V and 4 bases at J, with 13 bases in the middle.

This clonotype was recorded many times. The chain uses TRBV6-2 or TRBV6-3 and TRBJ1-1; perhaps TRBD1 as D (5 bases). V was trimmed by 2 bases and J by 5 bases, leaving 21 bases between them. The germline V gene has CDR1 MNHEY and CDR2 SVGEGT. The CDR3 extends over 17 amino acids. The CDR3 DNA sequence: TGTGCCAGCAGTTACAAACAGACGGGACTCTCGCGGACTGAAGCTTTCTTT. Translating gives CASSYKQTGLSRTEAFF.

This clonotype was picked up a small number of times. J is TRBJ2-7 and V is TRBV11-2, with D unresolved. The V end lost 1 base, the J end lost 0 bases, and 10 bases lay between the germline ends. The V gene's germline CDR1 is SGHAT and CDR2 FQNNGV. This CDR3 has 15 amino acids. In DNA, the CDR3 is TGTGCCAGCAGCTTAGGACGCCCTAGCTCCTACGAGCAGTACTTC. Residues: CASSLGRPSSYEQYF.

V usage is TRBV6-2 or TRBV6-3 and J usage is TRBJ1-5, with TRBD1 as a possible D gene (5 bases). Germline-derived CDR1 and CDR2 are MNHEY and SVGEGT. Between the trimmed V and J ends, which lost 8 bases and 3 bases, there was a span of 17 bases. The CDR3 has 15 amino acids. CDR3 sequence: CASGRRDGHNQPQHF. The CDR3 DNA is TGTGCCAGCGGACGCCGGGACGGACACAATCAGCCCCAGCATTTT.

In its sample, this clonotype was seen many times. This chain links TRBV27 with TRBJ1-1; TRBD1 might be the D (6 bases). The CDR3 runs 14 residues. Germline lookup yields CDR1 MNHEY and CDR2 SMNVEV (reference sequence). V was clipped by 8 bases and J by 5 bases, with 18 bases between them. Written as DNA, the CDR3 is TGTGCCAGCGGGAGGCGGGGGGCGAGAACTGAAGCTTTCTTT. Residues: CASGRRGARTEAFF.

V is TRBV5-5 and J is TRBJ1-5; D is unresolved. This CDR3 comprises 14 residues. Trimming took 0 bases from V and 0 from J, leaving 4 bases between them. Germline CDR1 and CDR2: SGHKS and YYEKEE (reference sequence). DNA for the CDR3: TGTGCCAGCAGCTTGGCCCATAGCAATCAGCCCCAGCATTTT. Protein product: CASSLAHSNQPQHF.

This clonotype was counted at least ten times. The chain has TRBV27 and TRBJ2-7; 13 bases are a match to TRBD2. Trimming removed 4 bases from V and 6 bases from J; junction bases left unmatched: 3. The germline gives CDR1 MNHEY, CDR2 SMNVEV (reference sequence). This CDR3 has 14 amino acids. The CDR3 DNA reads TGTGCCAGCAGTTCGACTAGCGGGAGGCGCGAGCAGTACTTC. The encoded protein is CASSSTSGRREQYF.

This clonotype was seen ten or more times. This chain uses TRBV7-2 with TRBJ2-1; D is possibly TRBD2 (6 bases). Trimming stripped 5 bases from V and 4 bases from J, with 12 bases between. This CDR3 is built from 14 residues. Looked up from germline, CDR1 is SGHTA and CDR2 is FQGNSA. The CDR3 coding sequence is TGTGCCAGCAGCCCTAGCGAGCTTTACAATGAGCAGTTCTTC. Translated, it gives CASSPSELYNEQFF. The full variable domain, with the rest looked up from reference TRBV7-2 and TRBJ2-1, is GAGVSQSPSNKVTEKGKDVELRCDPISGHTALYWYRQSLGQGLEFLIYFQGNSAPDKSGLPSDRFSAERTGGSVSTLTIQRTQQEDSAVYLCASSPSELYNEQFFGPGTRLTVL.

The chain joins TRBV5-6 to TRBJ2-3; unclear D gene. Trimming took off 0 bases at V and 0 bases at J, with 8 bases between the two ends. This CDR3 is built from 15 residues. CDR1 SGHDT and CDR2 YYEEEE come from the germline V gene. The CDR3 spells CASSLAPYSTDTQYF. The CDR3 DNA reads as TGTGCCAGCAGCTTGGCGCCGTATAGCACAGATACGCAGTATTTT.

The rearrangement uses TRBV6-2 or TRBV6-3 and TRBJ1-5; TRBD1 matches at 7 bases. Germline-derived CDR1 and CDR2 are MNHEY and SVGEGT. Germline trimming cut 4 bases from V and 0 bases from J; bases unmatched to any gene: 6. CDR3 size: 16 residues. The CDR3 region has the DNA TGTGCCAGCAGTTTCGGACAGGCCATTAGCAATCAGCCCCAGCATTTT. Its translation: CASSFGQAISNQPQHF.

This clonotype came up a few times. V is TRBV27 and J is TRBJ2-5; possibly TRBD2 for D (5 bases). The germline gives CDR1 MNHEY, CDR2 SMNVEV (reference sequence). The length of the CDR3 is 13 residues. V lost 6 bases, J lost 5 bases, and 13 bases lay in between. The CDR3 DNA reads TGTGCCAGCAGGGACTCGTCATGGGAGACCCAGTACTTC. This translates into CASRDSSWETQYF.

In its sample, this clonotype was seen many times. The chain couples TRBV4-1 to TRBJ2-3; 9 bases match TRBD2. The CDR3 length is 19 residues. Germline V gives CDR1 MGHRA, CDR2 YSYEKL. V lost 0 bases, J lost 5 bases, and 15 bases stayed unmatched. This CDR3 reads CASSQEASGVMGGKDTQYF. CDR3 nucleotides: TGCGCCAGCAGCCAAGAAGCTAGCGGGGTAATGGGGGGCAAAGATACGCAGTATTTT.

The chain recombines TRBV19 with TRBJ2-2; TRBD2 matches 14 bases. V was clipped by 3 bases and J by 5 bases; unmatched bases: 5. The germline V gene has CDR1 LNHDA and CDR2 SQIVND (reference sequence). CDR3 length equals 17 residues. DNA for the CDR3: TGTGCCAGTAGTATGGGACTAGCGGGAGTCAGAACCGGGGAGCTGTTTTTT. Translation gives CASSMGLAGVRTGELFF.

V and J are TRBV7-9 and TRBJ2-1; 10 nucleotides line up with TRBD2. There are 16 residues in the CDR3. CDR1 is SEHNR and CDR2 is FQNEAQ in the germline V gene (reference sequence). The V gene end was trimmed by 5 bases and the J gene end by 2 bases; junction bases not matched to a gene: 6. The CDR3: CASSRTSGGAYNEQFF. In nucleotides, the CDR3 is TGTGCCAGCAGCCGAACCAGCGGGGGGGCCTACAATGAGCAGTTCTTC.

In this sample, this clonotype turned up once. This sequence joins TRBV28 and TRBJ1-2; TRBD1 agrees at 8 bases. Germline lookup yields CDR1 MDHEN and CDR2 SYDVKM. This CDR3 region has 14 residues. The trim removed 3 bases at V and 10 bases at J, leaving 10 bases unmatched. CDR3 in DNA: TGTGCCAGCAGTTTTGGGGGACAGGTCCCTTTCTACACCTTC. This sequence encodes CASSFGGQVPFYTF.

A few counts support this clonotype. This chain joins TRBV28 and TRBJ2-3; maybe TRBD1 (5 bases). Germline CDR1 reads MDHEN; CDR2 reads SYDVKM. This CDR3 contains 14 residues. The V end lost 3 bases, the J end lost 4 bases, and 11 bases lay between the germline ends. The DNA for the CDR3 is TGTGCCAGCAGTTTCGTCAGGGAAGCAGATACGCAGTATTTT. Amino acid sequence: CASSFVREADTQYF. Full variable domain (remainder filled in from reference TRBV28 and TRBJ2-3): DVKVTQSSRYLVKRTGEKVFLECVQDMDHENMFWYRQDPGLGLRLIYFSYDVKMKEKGDIPEGYSVSREKKERFSLILESASTNQTSMYLCASSFVREADTQYFGPGTRLTVL.